This TCR beta chain was observed in a study of technical replicates of blood from a handful of donors. The method was immunoSEQ multiplex PCR; TCRdb's version includes in-frame clones alone and lacks a portion of them. The data contain roughly 70,000 clones, approximately 96% of them singletons. The germline V gene has CDR1 LNHNV and CDR2 YYDKDF (reference sequence). Trimming removed 3 bases from V and 4 bases from J; junction bases left unmatched: 2. The CDR3 spans 13 residues. This clonotype was obtained from a human donor in good health. The V gene is TRBV15, the J gene TRBJ1-2, with TRBD1 identical over 7 bases. Material for sequencing was T cells isolated from PBMCs. CDR3 nucleotide sequence: TGTGCCACCAGCAGGGGGGACAGCTATGGCTACACCTTC. Its protein is CATSRGDSYGYTF.